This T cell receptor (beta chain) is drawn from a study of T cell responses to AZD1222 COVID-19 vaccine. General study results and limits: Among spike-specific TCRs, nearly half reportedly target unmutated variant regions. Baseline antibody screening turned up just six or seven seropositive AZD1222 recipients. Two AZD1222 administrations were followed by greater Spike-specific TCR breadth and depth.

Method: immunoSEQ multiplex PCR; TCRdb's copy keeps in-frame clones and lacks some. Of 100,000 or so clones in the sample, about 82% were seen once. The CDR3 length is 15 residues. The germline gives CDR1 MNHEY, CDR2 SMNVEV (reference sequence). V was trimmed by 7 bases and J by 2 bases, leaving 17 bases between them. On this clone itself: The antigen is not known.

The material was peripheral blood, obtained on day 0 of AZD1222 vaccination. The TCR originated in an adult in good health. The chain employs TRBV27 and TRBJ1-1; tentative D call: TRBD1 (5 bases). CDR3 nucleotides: TGTGCCAGCAAGAGTAACAGGAAGGCAAACACTGAAGCTTTCTTT. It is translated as CASKSNRKANTEAFF.